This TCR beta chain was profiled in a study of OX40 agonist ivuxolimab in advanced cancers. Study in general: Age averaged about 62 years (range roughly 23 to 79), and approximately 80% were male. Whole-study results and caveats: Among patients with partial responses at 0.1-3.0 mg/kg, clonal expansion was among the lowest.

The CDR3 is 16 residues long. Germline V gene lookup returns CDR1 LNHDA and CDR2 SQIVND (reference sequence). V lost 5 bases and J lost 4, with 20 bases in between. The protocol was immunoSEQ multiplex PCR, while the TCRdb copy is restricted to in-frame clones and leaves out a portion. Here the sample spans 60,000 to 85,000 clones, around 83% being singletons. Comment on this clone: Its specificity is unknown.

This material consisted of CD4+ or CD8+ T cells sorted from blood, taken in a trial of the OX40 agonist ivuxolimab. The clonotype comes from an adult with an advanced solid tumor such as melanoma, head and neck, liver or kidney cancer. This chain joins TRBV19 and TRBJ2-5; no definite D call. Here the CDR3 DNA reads TGTGCCAGTAGTCCAACCGCCCGGAGCCTAGGAGAGACCCAGTACTTC. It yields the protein CASSPTARSLGETQYF. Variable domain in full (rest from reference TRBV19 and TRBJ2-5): DGGITQSPKYLFRKEGQNVTLSCEQNLNHDAMYWYRQDPGQGLRLIYYSQIVNDFQKGDIAEGYSVSREKKESFPLTVTSAQKNPTAFYLCASSPTARSLGETQYFGPGTRLLVL.